The present entry profiles one TCR beta chain with its context. Its antigen is unidentified. This record belongs to a study of CD8 T cells in Susac syndrome. Study results and caveats: Acknowledgment was made by the study that its TCR sequencing and HLA analysis involved a relatively small number of individuals.

RNA, at roughly 0.5 to 1 ug, was reverse transcribed with random hexamers. By means of immunoSEQ multiplex PCR, TCR beta CDR3 spanning 54 Vbeta and 13 Jbeta underwent amplification. TCRdb independently ran MiXCR on the immunoSEQ multiplex PCR reads; one entry per CDR3 protein. This sample has under 200,000 distinct CDR3 sequences, with roughly 95% found just once. The CDR3 is made up of 11 amino acids. Germline values: CDR1 KGHDR, CDR2 SFDVKD. V was clipped by 4 bases and J by 10 bases, with 7 bases between them. The clonotype comes from a human donor with Susac syndrome. Source material: CD4+ T cells from PBMCs. The chain couples TRBV24-1 to TRBJ2-1; D uncertain. This CDR3 reads CATSDPDEQFF. As DNA, the CDR3 is TGTGCCACCAGTGACCCGGACGAGCAGTTCTTC.